Listed below are T cell receptor beta chains from one sample, sequenced in a study of spatial heterogeneity in lung cancer. TCRdb processed the 5' RACE reads anew with MiXCR; each CDR3 protein has one entry. The sample carries approximately 11,000 distinct CDR3 sequences, around 10% recorded once. Sequences were derived from lung tumor tissue, sampled at surgery. These receptor sequences come from a female donor with early-stage non-small cell lung cancer. CDR3s include the opening cysteine and the closing phenylalanine or tryptophan. A D gene is named only where the DNA matches it firmly. Size is omitted from some rows. Given values are once, few, many or a class for expanded clones.

d_gene	abundance	v_gene	j_gene	CDR3nt	CDR3aa
.	medium-sized	TRBV24-1	TRBJ1-5	TGTGCCACCAGCCGACTCCGGCATTTT	CATSRLRHF
TRBD1	many	TRBV2	TRBJ1-4	TGTGCCAGCACCGAATATCGACAGGGGGGTGAAAAACTGTTTTTT	CASTEYRQGGEKLFF
.	many	TRBV7-9	TRBJ2-1	TGTGCCAGCAGATTGAGAGGTAGCTCCTACAATGAGCAGTTCTTC	CASRLRGSSYNEQFF
.	medium-sized	TRBV11-3	TRBJ2-1	TGTGCCAGCAGCTTACTGTCGGGCCCCTACAATGAGCAGTTCTTC	CASSLLSGPYNEQFF
.	many	TRBV7-2	TRBJ2-7	TGTGCCAGCAGTGTAAGGGGTGGGCCAGGGAGCTCCTACGAGCAGTACTTC	CASSVRGGPGSSYEQYF
TRBD1	many	TRBV10-1	TRBJ1-1	TGCGCCAGCAGTGAGGCCGGGACAGGTTTACCTGAAGCTTTCTTT	CASSEAGTGLPEAFF
.	many	TRBV2	TRBJ1-2	TGTGCCAGCACCCCGAGAGGGGTCCAGGAAGGCTACACCTTC	CASTPRGVQEGYTF
TRBD1	.	TRBV6-5	TRBJ2-2	TGTGCCAGCAGTTACCAAACAGGGGAAACCGGGGAGCTGTTTTTT	CASSYQTGETGELFF
.	medium-sized	TRBV7-6	TRBJ2-1	TGTGCCAGCAGCCCCGGGACCAACAAAGACAATGAGCAGTTCTTC	CASSPGTNKDNEQFF
.	.	TRBV5-1	TRBJ2-2	TGCGCCAGCAGCTTTATTTTCTTGTCAGCGGACATGAACACCGGGGAGCTGTTTTTT	CASSFIFLSADMNTGELFF
TRBD2	medium-sized	TRBV20-1	TRBJ2-7	TGCAGTGCTACGGGACTAGCTTACGAGCAGTACTTC	CSATGLAYEQYF
.	many	TRBV6-1	TRBJ2-5	TGTGCCAGTGTGAGGGGTTCGGAAGAGACCCAGTACTTC	CASVRGSEETQYF
.	many	TRBV7-2	TRBJ2-1	TGTGCCAGCAGCCGTACGGGACTCTCTCACAATGAGCAGTTCTTC	CASSRTGLSHNEQFF
.	medium-sized	TRBV24-1	TRBJ1-5	TGTGCCACCAGTGATCAGGGAAGCAATCAGCCCCAGCATTTT	CATSDQGSNQPQHF
.	medium-sized	TRBV10-3	TRBJ2-3	TGTGCCATCAGTGAGGGGGGCTCATTCACAGATACGCAGTATTTT	CAISEGGSFTDTQYF
.	few	TRBV4-2	TRBJ1-6	TGTGCCAGCAGCCAAGCGGTTTCAGTCCAAAATTCACCCCTCCACTTT	CASSQAVSVQNSPLHF
.	medium-sized	TRBV2	TRBJ2-7	TGTGCCAGCAGACCCGACAAGTCCTACGAGCAGTACTTC	CASRPDKSYEQYF
.	many	TRBV20-1	TRBJ1-6	TGCAGTGCTAGAGATTCCCAGGCCTACTATAATTCACCCCTCCACTTT	CSARDSQAYYNSPLHF
.	.	TRBV11-3	TRBJ2-1	TGTGCCAGCAGTGGAGGCTCCTACAATGAGCAGTTCTTC	CASSGGSYNEQFF
.	medium-sized	TRBV20-1	TRBJ2-1	TGCAGTGCTCGGGCCTATGACTTTTACAATGAGCAGTTCTTC	CSARAYDFYNEQFF
.	.	TRBV12-5	TRBJ1-1	TGTGCTAGTGGTTTTTCAGGGCGTCGGTTGAACACTGAAGCTTTCTTT	CASGFSGRRLNTEAFF
TRBD1	.	TRBV28	TRBJ2-7	TGTGCCAGCAGTTTAGGACCCGGGACAGGGTTTAACGAGCAGTACTTC	CASSLGPGTGFNEQYF
.	many	TRBV7-8	TRBJ1-4	TGTGCCAGCAGCTTTGCTCAGGGAAACGAAAAACTGTTTTTT	CASSFAQGNEKLFF
TRBD1	.	TRBV9	TRBJ2-7	TGTGCCAGCAGCGTAGATCCGGGACAGATCTACGAGCAGTACTTC	CASSVDPGQIYEQYF
.	many	TRBV20-1	TRBJ1-6	TGCAGTGCTAGTGGGGGCAGGGTGGAATCACCCCTCCACTTT	CSASGGRVESPLHF
.	many	TRBV7-2	TRBJ1-5	TGTGCCAGCAGCTTAGCAGGGTCGCAGAGCAATCAGCCCCAGCATTTT	CASSLAGSQSNQPQHF
.	.	TRBV5-6	TRBJ2-4	TGTGCCAGCAGCTTGGACTGGACCAAAAACATTCAGTACTTC	CASSLDWTKNIQYF
.	few	TRBV4-2	TRBJ2-2	TGTGCCAGCAGCCCCACGCCAGGGAACACCGGGGAGCTGTTTTTT	CASSPTPGNTGELFF
.	few	TRBV20-1	TRBJ2-2	TGCAGTGCTAGGGTAGCTAAGGGGGATTCCGGGGAGCTGTTTTTT	CSARVAKGDSGELFF
TRBD1	few	TRBV7-3	TRBJ2-3	TGTGCCAGCAGCGTGGACAGGGCAGATACGCAGTATTTT	CASSVDRADTQYF
.	.	TRBV6-5	TRBJ1-6	TGTGCCAGCCAAGTGCAGTCGGGTATTAATTCACCCCTCCACTTT	CASQVQSGINSPLHF
TRBD1	.	TRBV5-1	TRBJ2-1	TGCGCCAGCAGCTTCAGACCAGGGGGTGAGCAGTTCTTC	CASSFRPGGEQFF
.	many	TRBV19	TRBJ1-5	TGTGCCAGTAGTATTTCGCCGAGTGGTAGGGAACCCCAGCATTTT	CASSISPSGREPQHF
.	many	TRBV6-2/TRBV6-3	TRBJ2-1	TGTGCCAGCAGTCCCTTTGAGGGAGGACCATACAATGAGCAGTTCTTC	CASSPFEGGPYNEQFF
TRBD1	many	TRBV7-2	TRBJ2-7	TGTGCCAGCAGGCCACGAGGACAGGGGCTTTACGAGCAGTACTTC	CASRPRGQGLYEQYF
TRBD1	many	TRBV6-5	TRBJ1-1	TGTGCCAGCAGTTCCGGGACAGCAAGGTGGAACACTGAAGCTTTCTTT	CASSSGTARWNTEAFF
TRBD2	.	TRBV20-1	TRBJ2-3	TGCAGTGCTCTGAGGACTAGCGCCAGTATTAGCACAGATACGCAGTATTTT	CSALRTSASISTDTQYF
.	few	TRBV6-1	TRBJ1-1	TGTGCCAGCAGTCCACCTAGGGCTTTCTTT	CASSPPRAFF
.	many	TRBV20-1	TRBJ1-4	TGCAGTGCTAGAGTCGAGGGGCATCGCGGAAAACTGTTTTTT	CSARVEGHRGKLFF
.	many	TRBV3-2	TRBJ2-3	TGTGCCAGCAGCGAGGGACTAGCGGGAGATGCAGATACGCAGTATTTT	CASSEGLAGDADTQYF
.	.	TRBV4-2	TRBJ2-1	TGTGCCAGCAGCCAAGCCTCCAAAAATGAGCAGTTCTTC	CASSQASKNEQFF